This entry lists 18 T cell receptor beta chains sequenced from one sample in a study of a mutant IDH1 vaccine in newly diagnosed glioma. Libraries were prepared by immunoSEQ multiplex PCR; TCRdb keeps only in-frame clonotypes and omits some of them. In the table there are tens of thousands of clones, more than 85% of which are singletons. This sample's time point: baseline, week 1 (first vaccination visit). The treatment here: pre-vaccination baseline after standard-of-care therapy. The sample was PBMCs, taken from a glioma patient treated with radiotherapy, temozolomide or both. These receptor sequences come from a man aged 50 to 59 with glioma.

The V gene is TRBV10-3, the J gene TRBJ1-2; 10 bases agree with TRBD1. V lost 2 bases and J lost 4; bases outside the gene matches: 4. CDR3 size: 15 residues. Germline CDR1 ENHRY, CDR2 SYGVKD. The CDR3 loop reads CAISEGDRGFYGYTF. DNA for the CDR3: TGTGCCATCAGTGAGGGGGACAGGGGCTTCTATGGCTACACCTTC.

The chain carries TRBV7-2 and TRBJ2-3; either TRBD1 or TRBD2 may supply D (6 bases each). CDR1 and CDR2 from the germline V gene are SGHTA and FQGNSA. Trimming removed 5 bases from V and 6 bases from J, with 18 bases in between. The CDR3 is 15 residues long. CDR3 amino acids: CASSPYTGAGDTQYF. The CDR3 bases are TGTGCCAGCAGCCCCTATACGGGGGCGGGGGATACGCAGTATTTT.

The chain couples TRBV28 to TRBJ1-2; D is unclear. V dropped 4 bases and J dropped 8 bases, with 14 bases sitting between them. This CDR3 contains 13 residues. In germline, CDR1 is MDHEN, CDR2 SYDVKM. The CDR3 here is CASSYEPPKGYTF. The CDR3 region has the DNA TGTGCCAGCAGTTATGAGCCTCCTAAGGGCTACACCTTC.

V usage is TRBV11-2 and J usage is TRBJ2-2, with 7 bases that match TRBD2. The CDR3 runs 18 residues. Germline V CDR1 and CDR2: SGHAT, FQNNGV. With 1 base clipped from V and 4 bases from J, the junction kept 12 bases outside the gene matches. The CDR3 DNA is TGTGCCAGCAGCTTAGGAGCTGTCGGACTAGTTTCCACCGGGGAGCTGTTTTTT. Translation: CASSLGAVGLVSTGELFF.

This sequence joins TRBV30 and TRBJ1-6; D may be TRBD1 (5 bases). CDR1 and CDR2 from the germline V gene are GTSNPN and SVGIG (reference sequence). V gave up 5 bases and J gave up 7 bases, with 12 bases separating them. The CDR3 has 13 residues. In nucleotides, the CDR3 is TGTGCCTGGGCCGGGACGTTGAATTCACCCCTCCACTTT. Protein sequence: CAWAGTLNSPLHF.

The chain is built from TRBV14 and TRBJ1-2; D unclear. CDR1 SGHDN and CDR2 FVKESK come from the germline V gene. The CDR3 length is 15 residues. V lost 1 base and J 2 bases, leaving 11 bases between the germline ends. The CDR3: CASSQVFNSNYGYTF. CDR3 in DNA: TGTGCCAGCAGCCAAGTCTTCAACAGCAACTATGGCTACACCTTC.

A single count supports this clone. V gene TRBV6-1 combines with J gene TRBJ2-7; D is unclear. The CDR3 sequence is 11 residues long. Germline V lookup: CDR1 MNHNS, CDR2 SASEGT. V was cut by 2 bases and J by 4 bases, with 3 bases left in between. The CDR3 loop is CASSERYEQYF. DNA of the CDR3: TGTGCCAGCAGTGAAAGGTACGAGCAGTACTTC.

This sequence joins TRBV4-1 and TRBJ2-1, with TRBD1 matching over 9 bases. The V gene's germline CDR1 is MGHRA and CDR2 YSYEKL. J lost 6 bases, V lost 3 bases, and 9 bases had no gene match. The CDR3 sequence is 16 residues long. CDR3 sequence: CASSQIWTGEGNEQFF. In DNA form, the CDR3 reads TGCGCCAGCAGCCAGATATGGACAGGGGAGGGCAATGAGCAGTTCTTC.

The J gene is TRBJ2-1, the V gene TRBV2; D is perhaps TRBD2 (5 bases). The CDR3 has 13 amino acids. V dropped 3 bases and J dropped 10 bases, with 13 bases sitting between them. The germline gives CDR1 SNHLY, CDR2 FYNNEI. In DNA, the CDR3 is TGTGCCAGCAGTGATTTCGGGATTGGAGAGCAGTTCTTC. Amino acid sequence: CASSDFGIGEQFF.

The chain links TRBV14 to TRBJ1-2, with a possible D match to TRBD1 (5 bases). Deletions cut 0 bases from V and 8 bases from J, with 16 bases between. CDR3 size: 15 residues. CDR1 and CDR2 (germline): SGHDN, FVKESK. The CDR3 DNA reads TGTGCCAGCAGCCAAGAAAGGGTCCCCGGGGGAGGCTACACCTTC. It specifies CASSQERVPGGGYTF.

This rearrangement joins TRBV5-6 to TRBJ1-3, with D unclear. Trimming cost V 4 bases and J 0 bases, with 11 bases left between them. The germline V gene encodes CDR1 SGHDT and CDR2 YYEEEE. The CDR3 extends over 15 amino acids. CDR3 residues: CASSAGFYSGNTIYF. CDR3 nucleotides: TGTGCCAGCAGCGCGGGTTTTTACTCTGGAAACACCATATATTTT.

The rearrangement links TRBV7-8 to TRBJ2-1; D is possibly TRBD2 (5 bases). This CDR3 is 18 amino acids long. Germline lookup yields CDR1 SGHVS and CDR2 FQNEAQ. V lost 2 bases and J 3 bases, leaving 20 bases between the germline ends. The CDR3 DNA reads as TGTGCCAGCAGCTTACCCCGGACTGGGAGCGTTGGCTACAATGAGCAGTTCTTC. Protein: CASSLPRTGSVGYNEQFF.

The V gene is TRBV19, the J gene TRBJ1-5; no firm D call. The CDR3 has 12 residues. CDR1 LNHDA and CDR2 SQIVND come from the germline V gene (reference sequence). Trimming took 5 bases from V and 3 from J, leaving 5 bases between them. The CDR3 reads CASSWVNQPQHF. The CDR3 DNA reads TGTGCCAGTAGTTGGGTCAATCAGCCCCAGCATTTT. The full variable domain, in which reference TRBV19 and TRBJ1-5 provide the parts outside the CDR3, is DGGITQSPKYLFRKEGQNVTLSCEQNLNHDAMYWYRQDPGQGLRLIYYSQIVNDFQKGDIAEGYSVSREKKESFPLTVTSAQKNPTAFYLCASSWVNQPQHFGDGTRLSIL.

The CDR3, as DNA: TGTGCCAGCAGCTACAGGGGAGAGACCCAGTACTTC. Translated, it gives CASSYRGETQYF. V gene TRBV5-4 combines with J gene TRBJ2-5, with TRBD1 matching 7 bases. The CDR3 is made up of 12 amino acids. With V trimmed by 3 bases and J by 4 bases, 0 bases remained unmatched. CDR1 is SGHNT, CDR2 YYREEE, per germline (reference sequence).

V is TRBV10-2 and J is TRBJ2-3; 8 bases line up with TRBD2. J lost 2 bases, V lost 2 bases, and 3 bases had no gene match. The CDR3 is made up of 15 amino acids. Germline values: CDR1 WSHSY, CDR2 SAAADI. CDR3 nucleotides: TGCGCCAGCAGTGAGGGTAGCGGGATCACAGATACGCAGTATTTT. It encodes CASSEGSGITDTQYF.

With regard to this clone: This sample also contains other DNA sequences that code for the same CDR3. The chain employs TRBV5-1 and TRBJ1-1; D might be TRBD1 (5 bases). The V end was cut by 0 bases, the J end by 2 bases, with 8 bases between. The CDR3 contains 14 residues. Germline CDR1 is SGHRS and CDR2 is YFSETQ. The CDR3 region is CASSLGGVNTEAFF. The CDR3 DNA follows: TGCGCCAGCAGCTTGGGGGGCGTAAACACTGAAGCTTTCTTT.

This chain connects TRBV7-9 to TRBJ1-1; the D is unclear. Deletions cut 7 bases from V and 2 bases from J, with 17 bases between. CDR3 length: 15 amino acids. The germline gives CDR1 SEHNR, CDR2 FQNEAQ (reference sequence). The CDR3 loop reads CASTKSAISNTEAFF. The DNA for the CDR3 is TGTGCCAGCACCAAATCGGCGATTAGCAACACTGAAGCTTTCTTT.

This chain joins TRBV4-2 and TRBJ1-3; maybe TRBD1 (6 bases). The V and J ends lost 0 bases and 0 bases respectively, with 9 bases between them. This CDR3 comprises 16 residues. Looked up from germline, CDR1 is LGHNA and CDR2 is YNFKEQ. CDR3 in amino acids: CASSQDTGSSGNTIYF. The CDR3 bases are TGTGCCAGCAGCCAAGATACAGGGAGCTCTGGAAACACCATATATTTT.